This TCR beta chain was sequenced during a study of neoadjuvant anti-PD-1 for oral cavity cancer. On the study more broadly: Before surgery, most patients got three to four biweekly 3 mg/kg nivolumab doses. Patients without progression got a fourth dose around day 43.

The method was immunoSEQ multiplex PCR; TCRdb's version includes in-frame clones alone and lacks a portion of them. Of 15,000 or so clones in the sample, approximately 70% were seen once. Study-wide findings and caveats: PBMC Gini-index clonality exceeded responders' in non-responders post-nivolumab.

Of note for this clone: No antigen is known for it.

This specimen was PBMCs, taken before nivolumab (anti-PD-1) treatment. The sequence derives from a person aged 40-85 years with oral cavity squamous cell carcinoma.

This chain's CDR3 is CASSEARQGHGYTF. The CDR3, as DNA: TGTGCCAGCAGTGAAGCGAGACAGGGCCATGGCTACACCTTC. The chain has TRBV2 and TRBJ1-2; 7 bases agree with TRBD1. The CDR3 covers 14 residues. The trim removed 0 bases at V and 6 bases at J, leaving 4 bases unmatched. Germline-derived CDR1 and CDR2 are SNHLY and FYNNEI.